This T cell receptor (beta chain) was captured in a study of CD8 T cells in Susac syndrome. The RNA, about 0.45 to 1 ug, was put through reverse transcription using random hexamers. TCRdb reprocessed the immunoSEQ multiplex PCR reads with MiXCR, giving one entry per CDR3 protein. The sample lists under 200,000 distinct CDR3 sequences; roughly nine tenths were seen once. This receptor was taken from a human donor with Susac syndrome. The sequenced sample was CD4+ T cells from PBMCs.

The CDR3 loop reads CASSWRGGDEQFF. The CDR3 DNA follows: TGTGCCTCTTCTTGGCGGGGGGGCGATGAGCAGTTCTTC. The chain uses TRBV5-4 and TRBJ2-1; 9 bases match TRBD2. Germline V CDR1 and CDR2: SGHNT, YYREEE (reference sequence). With V trimmed by 10 bases and J by 8 bases, 10 bases remained unmatched. The CDR3 sequence is 13 residues long.